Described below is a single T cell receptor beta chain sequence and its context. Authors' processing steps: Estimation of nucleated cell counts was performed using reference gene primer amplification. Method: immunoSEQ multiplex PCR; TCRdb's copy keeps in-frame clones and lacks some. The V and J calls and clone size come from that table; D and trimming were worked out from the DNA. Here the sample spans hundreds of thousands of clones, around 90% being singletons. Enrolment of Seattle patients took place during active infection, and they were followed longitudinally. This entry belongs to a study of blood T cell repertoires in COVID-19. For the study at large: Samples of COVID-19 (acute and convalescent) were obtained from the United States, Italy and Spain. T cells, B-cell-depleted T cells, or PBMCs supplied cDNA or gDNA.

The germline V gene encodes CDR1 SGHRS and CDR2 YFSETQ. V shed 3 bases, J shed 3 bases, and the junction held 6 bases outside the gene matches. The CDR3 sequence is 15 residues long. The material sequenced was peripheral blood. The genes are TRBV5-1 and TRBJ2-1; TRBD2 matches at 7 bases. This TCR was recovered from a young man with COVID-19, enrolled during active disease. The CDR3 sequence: CASSSSGPLYNEQFF. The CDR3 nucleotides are TGCGCCAGCAGCTCTAGCGGCCCCCTCTACAATGAGCAGTTCTTC.